This is a list of T cell receptor beta chains from one sample in a study of T-cell reconstitution after alpha-beta-depleted transplantation in children. Each CDR3 protein is one row after TCRdb ran MiXCR on the PCR reads. In the table there are approximately 400,000 distinct CDR3 sequences, roughly 17% of which are singletons. Sample: PBMCs, mostly from graft donor cells, taken 360 days after TCRalphabeta/CD19-depleted stem cell transplant. The receptors derive from a boy younger than two who had a stem cell transplant for Wiskott-Aldrich syndrome, so the T cells may come from the graft donor. Each CDR3 is given with its conserved first and last residue. A D gene is named only where the DNA matches it firmly. Size tells how often a clone was seen (once, few, many) or the class of an expanded clone, and some rows leave it out.

d_call,j_call,v_call,clone_size,cdr3_nt,cdr3_aa
NA,TRBJ2-4,TRBV10-3,once,TGTGCCATCAGTGAGACGACAGTAGCCAAAAACATTCAGTACTTC,CAISETTVAKNIQYF
TRBD2,TRBJ2-7,TRBV15,few,TGTGCCACCAGCAGGGAGACTAGCGACTACGAGCAGTACTTC,CATSRETSDYEQYF
NA,TRBJ1-4,TRBV20-1,NA,TGCAGTGCTAGTTCATGGCGGGACCGCGCCTTT,CSASSWRDRAF
NA,TRBJ1-2,TRBV6-1,NA,TGTGCCAGCAGTGCCCATTGGGTTAACTATGGCTACACCTTC,CASSAHWVNYGYTF
NA,TRBJ2-2,TRBV12-3/TRBV12-4,NA,TGTGCCAGCAGTTTAATGGGGGAGGTCGGGGAGCTGTTTTTT,CASSLMGEVGELFF
TRBD1,TRBJ2-6,TRBV5-1,few,TGCGCCAGCAGCTCGAGGGACAGGTTGATTAGATCTGGGGCCAACGTCCTGACTTTC,CASSSRDRLIRSGANVLTF
NA,TRBJ1-2,TRBV18,NA,TGTGCCAGCTCACCAGGAGGATGGAAGGGTGGCTACACCTTC,CASSPGGWKGGYTF
NA,TRBJ2-3,TRBV28,few,TGTGCCAGCAGTTTCTTAGAAAGCACAGATACGCAGTATTTT,CASSFLESTDTQYF
TRBD1,TRBJ2-5,TRBV25-1,few,TGTGCCAGCAGCCCAAACAGGGGGCGAGAGACCCAGTACTTC,CASSPNRGRETQYF
NA,TRBJ2-3,TRBV12-3/TRBV12-4,few,TGTGCCAGCAGTTCCCCGGGGTCTAGCACAGATACGCAGTATTTT,CASSSPGSSTDTQYF
NA,TRBJ2-5,TRBV4-1,NA,TGCGCCAGCAGCCAAGTGGAAGGCCGTTTAGAGACCCAGTACTTC,CASSQVEGRLETQYF
NA,TRBJ2-3,TRBV6-2/TRBV6-3,NA,TGTGCCAGCAGTTGGGAAGGACAGACAGATACGCAGTATTTT,CASSWEGQTDTQYF
TRBD2,TRBJ2-1,TRBV11-1,NA,TGTGCCAGCAGGCCGGGACTAGCGGAGGGGAGCTCCTACAATGAGCAGTTCTTC,CASRPGLAEGSSYNEQFF
TRBD2,TRBJ2-7,TRBV20-1,NA,TGCAGTGCTAGACCGGGACTAGCGGGAGCGGCCTACGAGCAGTACTTC,CSARPGLAGAAYEQYF
TRBD2,TRBJ2-7,TRBV6-1,few,TGTGCCAGCAGAAGGACTAGAACGGCCTACGAGCAGTACTTC,CASRRTRTAYEQYF
TRBD2,TRBJ2-3,TRBV5-1,NA,TGCGCCAGCAGCCTCCACCCTAGCGGGCGAAGCACAGATACGCAGTATTTT,CASSLHPSGRSTDTQYF
TRBD1,TRBJ1-6,TRBV12-3/TRBV12-4,NA,TGTGCCAGCAGTGCGGGACAGGGTTATTCACCCCTCCACTTT,CASSAGQGYSPLHF
NA,TRBJ2-2,TRBV27,few,TGTGCCAGCAGTTCCTACGTGCGTGGGGAGCTGTTTTTT,CASSSYVRGELFF
NA,TRBJ2-4,TRBV2,NA,TGTGCCAGCAGTACCCCACTAGACAGACTCGAAAACATTCAGTACTTC,CASSTPLDRLENIQYF
NA,TRBJ2-2,TRBV24-1,NA,TGTGCCACCAGTGATTTAAGCCCGGCGACCGGGGAGCTGTTTTTT,CATSDLSPATGELFF
NA,TRBJ1-6,TRBV27,few,TGTGCCAGCAGTTTATTGGGGATTCACCCCCTCCACTTT,CASSLLGIHPLHF
TRBD1,TRBJ2-1,TRBV4-2,many,TGTGCCAGCAGCCATCCCTATGGGACAGGGGGGAATGGCGATGAGCAGTTCTTC,CASSHPYGTGGNGDEQFF
TRBD2,TRBJ2-7,TRBV7-9,few,TGTGCCAGCAGCTCTAAATTAGCGGGAGTAAACTACGAGCAGTACTTC,CASSSKLAGVNYEQYF
NA,TRBJ1-2,TRBV4-1,few,TGCGCCAGCAGCCAAGGCACAGTTTTTAACGGCTACACCTTC,CASSQGTVFNGYTF
TRBD1,TRBJ2-3,TRBV29-1,NA,TGCAGCCCCGGGCCTCGGCGACAGGGGACAGATACGCAGTATTTT,CSPGPRRQGTDTQYF
TRBD2,TRBJ2-5,TRBV4-1,few,TGCGCCAGCAGCCAAGGGGGCGGGAGGGGAGAGACCCAGTACTTC,CASSQGGGRGETQYF
NA,TRBJ2-7,TRBV2,NA,TGTGCCAGCAGTGAAGGGCCCATACACGAGCAGTACTTC,CASSEGPIHEQYF
NA,TRBJ1-4,TRBV12-3/TRBV12-4,NA,TGTGCCAGCAGTTTGTGGGGTACCTCGTTTCGAAAACTGTTTTTT,CASSLWGTSFRKLFF
NA,TRBJ2-1,TRBV29-1,few,TGCAGCGTTGACGGGGCAGTCGAAGGCTCCTACAATGAGCAGTTCTTC,CSVDGAVEGSYNEQFF
NA,TRBJ2-1,TRBV5-1,NA,TGCGCCAGCAGCTTGGGGCAGGTGTCATTTGGGTACAATGAGCAGTTCTTC,CASSLGQVSFGYNEQFF
NA,TRBJ1-1,TRBV4-2,few,TGTGCCAGCAGCCATTCAGGGGTTACCGACACTGAAGCTTTCTTT,CASSHSGVTDTEAFF
NA,TRBJ2-7,TRBV3-1,NA,TGTGCCAGCAGCCAGCGACAGGACCTCTACGAGCAGTACTTC,CASSQRQDLYEQYF
TRBD2,TRBJ2-2,TRBV12-3/TRBV12-4,NA,TGTGCCAGCAGTCAGGGACACGGGAGGGCGGGCACCGGGGAGCTGTTTTTT,CASSQGHGRAGTGELFF
NA,TRBJ1-2,TRBV28,NA,TGTGCCAGCAGCCCGGACCCTGGGGACTTC,CASSPDPGDF
TRBD2,TRBJ2-1,TRBV6-1,once,TGTGCCAGCAGTCGAGCGGGGGGGCCCGGCAATGAGCAGTTCTTC,CASSRAGGPGNEQFF
NA,TRBJ2-7,TRBV5-5,few,TGTGCCAGCAGCCGGACAGCCTCTCCTTGGGAGCAGTACTTC,CASSRTASPWEQYF
TRBD1,TRBJ2-1,TRBV24-1,few,TGTGCCACCAGTGAAGCGGACAGGGGAAGCCACAATGAGCAGTTCTTC,CATSEADRGSHNEQFF
NA,TRBJ2-3,TRBV6-5,few,TGTGCCAGCAGTTACTCCAAGTCACTCCAACGAGGAGATACGCAGTATTTT,CASSYSKSLQRGDTQYF
TRBD2,TRBJ2-7,TRBV4-3,few,TGCGCCAGCAGCCAGAGCGGGGGAGTCTTCTACGAGCAGTACTTC,CASSQSGGVFYEQYF
NA,TRBJ2-7,TRBV18,few,TGTGCCAGCTCACCTCTAGTCGGGACGGAAAGGTACGAGCAGTACTTC,CASSPLVGTERYEQYF
TRBD2,TRBJ2-7,TRBV5-1,NA,TGCGCCAGCAGCTTGTCCAGCGGGGCAGCTCAAAACTACGAGCAGTACTTC,CASSLSSGAAQNYEQYF
TRBD2,TRBJ2-6,TRBV4-1,NA,TGCGCCAGCAGCCAATCAGCGGGGGGGCCTGGGGCCAACGTCCTGACTTTC,CASSQSAGGPGANVLTF
TRBD1,TRBJ2-7,TRBV29-1,NA,TGCAGCGTTTCTTTACCGGGACAGGGGTCCTACGAGCAGTACTTC,CSVSLPGQGSYEQYF
NA,TRBJ1-5,TRBV3-1,many,TGTGCCAGCAGCCAAACTGGGCAGCCCCAGCATTTT,CASSQTGQPQHF
TRBD1,TRBJ2-1,TRBV6-2/TRBV6-3,NA,TGTGCCAGCAGGGACAGGCAAAACTACAATGAGCAGTTCTTC,CASRDRQNYNEQFF